This T cell receptor beta chain was recorded in a study of T cell responses to AZD1222 COVID-19 vaccine. As to this clone: Its antigen is not known.

This table comes from immunoSEQ multiplex PCR, and its TCRdb copy is limited to in-frame clones, with some not included. The sample holds some 87,000 clones, 75% to 90% seen once. Per germline, CDR1 MGHRA and CDR2 YSYEKL. The length of the CDR3 is 18 residues. Trimming pared 2 bases from V and 0 bases from J, leaving 16 bases between. General observations from the study: In all cases, repertoires were sampled only after the peak T cell response. Spike as a whole was targeted by vaccine-associated CD4 TCRs, dominant at 160-218 and 743-854. Nearly half of spike-specific TCRs reportedly target unmutated variant regions. Baseline antibody screening turned up just six seropositive AZD1222 recipients.

The chain employs TRBV4-1 and TRBJ2-2; D call uncertain. Source: peripheral blood, taken on day 0 of AZD1222 vaccination. This clonotype was sampled from an adult in good health. CDR3 sequence: CASSQYADGSPNTGELFF. The CDR3 coding sequence is TGCGCCAGCAGCCAATACGCGGATGGGTCGCCGAACACCGGGGAGCTGTTTTTT.